A single T cell receptor beta chain is shown here with its context. The repertoire was sequenced with immunoSEQ multiplex PCR; TCRdb's copy has only in-frame clones and lacks some. The sample has about 20,000 clones, roughly nine tenths seen once. This sample is part of a study of T cell changes during pregnancy in multiple sclerosis. The CDR3 is 14 residues long. Germline V gene lookup returns CDR1 WNHNN and CDR2 SYGVQD (reference sequence). V trimming: 6 bases; J trimming: 7 bases; junction bases outside the gene matches: 6. V and J are TRBV10-1 and TRBJ2-2, with 9 positions matching TRBD1. The sequence came from a female donor in good health, enrolled as a control in a pregnancy study. This specimen was CD8+ T cells from peripheral blood mononuclear cells, taken after pregnancy. CDR3 nucleotide sequence: TGCGCCAGCAGAAGGACAGGGGTGGGCGGGGAGCTGTTTTTT. This codes for CASRRTGVGGELFF.